The 4 T cell receptor beta chains presented below share a single source sample, sequenced in a study of OX40 agonist ivuxolimab in advanced cancers. Library creation used the immunoSEQ multiplex PCR assay. Not all clones reach the TCRdb copy of this immuneACCESS table, which keeps in-frame sequences only. Checked studies attribute under half of the gap to unresolved V genes and leave the rest unexplained. This sample holds more than 55,000 clones; around 85% were observed only once. More than 0.55% of the sample is in the top ten clones. The sequencing used CD4+ or CD8+ T cells sorted from blood, collected in a trial of the OX40 agonist ivuxolimab. The source is an adult with an advanced solid tumor such as melanoma, head and neck, liver or kidney cancer.

The V call is TRBV5-1, the J call TRBJ2-7, with a possible D match to TRBD1 (5 bases). CDR1 SGHRS and CDR2 YFSETQ come from the germline V gene. Trimming removed 4 bases from V and 2 bases from J, with 13 bases in between. The CDR3 spans 14 residues. CDR3 DNA: TGCGCCAGCAGCCCAAGTGCAGGGACCTACGAGCAGTACTTC. Translation gives CASSPSAGTYEQYF.

Notes on this clone: An end of the junction does not agree with germline; a read error may underlie this. The rearrangement joins TRBV27 to TRBJ2-2; D might be TRBD2 (7 bases). CDR1 and CDR2 (germline): MNHEY, SMNVEV (reference sequence). The CDR3 is made up of 17 amino acids. CDR3 amino acids: CASSFRLGGAKTGELFF. The CDR3 nucleotides are TGTGCCAGCAGTTTTCGCCTGGGGGGGGCGAAGACCGGGGAGCTGTTTTTT.

This clone has a single count. The chain has TRBV7-9 and TRBJ2-1; 11 nucleotides match TRBD2. Germline trimming cut 0 bases from V and 6 bases from J; bases unmatched to any gene: 1. In germline, CDR1 is SEHNR, CDR2 FQNEAQ (reference sequence). CDR3 length equals 15 residues. As DNA, the CDR3 is TGTGCCAGCAGCTTAGCCCTAGCGGGAGGCAATGAGCAGTTCTTC. Translating gives CASSLALAGGNEQFF.

J is TRBJ2-1 and V is TRBV4-1, with 11 nucleotides matching TRBD2. Germline trimming cut 2 bases from V and 1 base from J; bases unmatched to any gene: 1. The V gene's germline CDR1 is MGHRA and CDR2 YSYEKL. There are 16 residues in the CDR3. The CDR3 DNA follows: TGCGCCAGCAGCCAACCTAGCGGGAGGTCCTACAATGAGCAGTTCTTC. Translation: CASSQPSGRSYNEQFF.